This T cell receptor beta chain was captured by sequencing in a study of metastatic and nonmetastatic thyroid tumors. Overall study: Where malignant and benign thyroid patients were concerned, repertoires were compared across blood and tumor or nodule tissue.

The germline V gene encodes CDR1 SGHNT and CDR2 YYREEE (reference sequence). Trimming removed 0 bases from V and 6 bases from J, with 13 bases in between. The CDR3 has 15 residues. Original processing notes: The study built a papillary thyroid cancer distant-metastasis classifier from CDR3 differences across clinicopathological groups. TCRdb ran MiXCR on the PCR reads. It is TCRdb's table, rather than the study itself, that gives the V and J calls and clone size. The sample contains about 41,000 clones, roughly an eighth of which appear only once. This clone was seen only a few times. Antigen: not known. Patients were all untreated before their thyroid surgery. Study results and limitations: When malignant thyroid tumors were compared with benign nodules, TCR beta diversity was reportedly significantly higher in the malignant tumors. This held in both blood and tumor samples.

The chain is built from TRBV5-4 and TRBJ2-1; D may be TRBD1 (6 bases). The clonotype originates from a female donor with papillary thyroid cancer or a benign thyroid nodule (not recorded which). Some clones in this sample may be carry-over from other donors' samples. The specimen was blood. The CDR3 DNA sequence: TGTGCCAGCAGCTTGGGGGGACAAAGTCGCAATGAGCAGTTCTTC. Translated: CASSLGGQSRNEQFF.